A single sample gave rise to the 8 T cell receptor beta chains below, sequenced in a study of T cells after yellow fever vaccination. TCRdb reprocessed the 5' RACE reads with MiXCR, giving one entry per CDR3 protein. The sample holds more than 300,000 distinct CDR3 sequences; around 7.3% are singletons and the top ten take about 18%. Sequencing used PBMCs, obtained roughly 47 days after the first yellow fever vaccination. These receptors were obtained from a man between 18 and 29 years old who received the YFV17D yellow fever vaccine.

This clonotype was recorded at least ten times. The chain employs TRBV20-1 and TRBJ1-4; D is unresolved. V lost 3 bases, J lost 0 bases, and 2 bases lay in between. Germline assignment: CDR1 DFQATT and CDR2 SNEGSKA (reference sequence). CDR3 length equals 12 residues. CDR3 residues: CSASATNEKLFF. CDR3 DNA: TGCAGTGCTAGTGCAACTAATGAAAAACTGTTTTTT.

The J gene is TRBJ1-5, the V gene TRBV6-1; 9 bases align to TRBD1. J was trimmed by 4 bases and V by 6 bases; bases with no gene match: 7. CDR1 is MNHNS, CDR2 SASEGT, per germline. The CDR3 loop spans 15 amino acids. The CDR3 bases are TGTGCCAGCAGAGCCACAGGGGGCGGGAATCAGCCCCAGCATTTT. Protein sequence: CASRATGGGNQPQHF.

This clonotype was observed a handful of times. The J gene is TRBJ2-2, the V gene TRBV4-1; the D is unclear. Germline V CDR1 and CDR2: MGHRA, YSYEKL. The CDR3 is 15 amino acids. V lost 1 base and J lost 4, with 10 bases in between. The CDR3 reads CASSQVGQFTGELFF. The CDR3 nucleotides read TGCGCCAGCAGCCAAGTGGGCCAGTTCACCGGGGAGCTGTTTTTT.

This clonotype was counted only a few times. An end of the junction differs from the germline gene, which may be a read error. The chain carries TRBV4-1 and TRBJ1-2; D may be TRBD1 (5 bases). Germline V gene sequence: CDR1 MGHRA, CDR2 YSYEKL. The CDR3 runs 15 residues. CDR3 loop: CASSQEPKGQGVTLF. The CDR3 nucleotides are TGCGCCAGCAGCCAAGAACCTAAAGGACAAGGGGTTACCCTCTTC.

This clonotype was seen more than once but under ten times. The rearrangement links TRBV15 to TRBJ1-1, with 7 bases fitting TRBD1. The CDR3 consists of 16 residues. Germline V gives CDR1 LNHNV, CDR2 YYDKDF (reference sequence). The junction had 6 bases not matched to a gene; V was cut back by 1 base and J by 1 base. The CDR3 DNA reads as TGTGCCACCAGCAGAGGCAGACAGGGCTCGAACACTGAAGCTTTCTTT. Protein product: CATSRGRQGSNTEAFF.

The chain joins TRBV7-6 to TRBJ2-7; D ambiguous. V was shortened by 0 bases and J by 1 base, with 10 bases between the two germline ends. The length of the CDR3 is 15 residues. From germline, CDR1 is SGHVS and CDR2 FNYEAQ. The CDR3 loop reads CASSLAPKASYEQYF. The CDR3 nucleotides read TGTGCCAGCAGCTTAGCGCCAAAAGCTTCCTACGAGCAGTACTTC. Looking up the rest from reference TRBV7-6 and TRBJ2-7 gives the full variable domain: GAGVSQSPRYKVTKRGQDVALRCDPISGHVSLYWYRQALGQGPEFLTYFNYEAQQDKSGLPNDRFSAERPEGSISTLTIQRTEQRDSAMYRCASSLAPKASYEQYFGPGTRLTVT.

The sample holds a few counts of this clonotype. This rearrangement joins TRBV6-1 to TRBJ1-2; D is ambiguous. Germline CDR1 MNHNS, CDR2 SASEGT. Trimming removed 5 bases at V and 2 bases at J, with 12 bases between. This CDR3 has 14 amino acids. The DNA for the CDR3 is TGTGCCAGCAGTACCGCAGGCGAAAACTATGGCTACACCTTC. Amino acid sequence: CASSTAGENYGYTF.

The genes are TRBV12-3 or TRBV12-4 and TRBJ1-2, with 9 bases that match TRBD1. Trimming took 6 bases from V and 0 from J; bases not matched to a gene: 14. The CDR3 runs to 18 residues. The CDR3 DNA reads as TGTGCCAGCAGCCCGACAGGGGGATCTATTCAAGCTAACTATGGCTACACCTTC. The encoded protein is CASSPTGGSIQANYGYTF.